The rows below give T cell receptor beta chains drawn from one sample of a study of T cell responses to AZD1222 COVID-19 vaccine. The assay was immunoSEQ multiplex PCR, and TCRdb's table has in-frame clones only and misses some. The top ten hold roughly 1.7% of the sample, which has 140,000 or so clones, approximately 90% seen once. This material consisted of peripheral blood, taken on day 0 of AZD1222 vaccination. These receptors originate from an adult in good health. Both conserved end residues are trimmed from each CDR3.

TRBV18,TRBJ1-1,ASSPRPGENTEAF
TRBV7-2,TRBJ1-5,ASSLTGSNQPQH
TRBV5-6,TRBJ1-6,ASSLKPVSYNSPLH
TRBV12-3/TRBV12-4,TRBJ2-4,ASRQGAKNIQY
TRBV19,TRBJ1-1,ASKSPRAVENTEAF
TRBV6-5,TRBJ1-2,ASSYSTGGNYGYT
TRBV7-9,TRBJ2-3,ASSPGLAESTDTQY
TRBV28,TRBJ1-2,ASTRAGVDYGYT
TRBV30,TRBJ2-5,ACQPLRGRQTQY
TRBV5-1,TRBJ1-2,ASSSGQGAVYGYT